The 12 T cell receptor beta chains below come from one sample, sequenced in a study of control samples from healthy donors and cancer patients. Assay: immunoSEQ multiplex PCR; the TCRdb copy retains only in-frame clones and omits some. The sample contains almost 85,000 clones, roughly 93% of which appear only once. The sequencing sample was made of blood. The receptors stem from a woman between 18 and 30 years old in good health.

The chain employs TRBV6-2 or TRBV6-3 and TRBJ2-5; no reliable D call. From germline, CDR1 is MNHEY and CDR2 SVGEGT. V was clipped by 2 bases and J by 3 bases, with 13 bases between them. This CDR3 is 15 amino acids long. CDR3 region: CASSYPIGPKETQYF. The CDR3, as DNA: TGTGCCAGCAGTTACCCCATAGGGCCCAAAGAGACCCAGTACTTC.

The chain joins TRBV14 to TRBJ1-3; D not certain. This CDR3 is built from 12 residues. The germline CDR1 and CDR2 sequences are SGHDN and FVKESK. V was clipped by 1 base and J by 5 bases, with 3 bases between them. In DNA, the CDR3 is TGTGCCAGCAGCCAAGTCCGAAACACCATATATTTT. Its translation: CASSQVRNTIYF.

The CDR3 DNA reads as TGTGCCAGCAGCGTACTGACAGGGGTCGGGACTCAACAGTACTTC. Protein: CASSVLTGVGTQQYF. This rearrangement joins TRBV28 to TRBJ2-7; 8 bases are shared with TRBD1. The V and J ends lost 6 bases and 10 bases, in that order; junction bases with no gene match: 17. Per the germline V gene, CDR1 is MDHEN and CDR2 is SYDVKM. This CDR3 has 15 amino acids.

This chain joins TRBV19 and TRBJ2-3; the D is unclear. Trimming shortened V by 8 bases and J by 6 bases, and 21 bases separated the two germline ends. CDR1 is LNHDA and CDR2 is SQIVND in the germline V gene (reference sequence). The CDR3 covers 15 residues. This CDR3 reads CASASKGHLSDTQYF. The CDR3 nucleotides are TGTGCCAGTGCCTCGAAGGGTCACCTGTCCGATACGCAGTATTTT.

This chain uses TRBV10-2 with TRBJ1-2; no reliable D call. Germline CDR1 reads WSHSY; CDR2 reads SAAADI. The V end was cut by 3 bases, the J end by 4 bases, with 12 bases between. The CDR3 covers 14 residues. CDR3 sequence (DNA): TGCGCCAGCAGTGATTATGGGGTTTCCTATGGCTACACCTTC. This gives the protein CASSDYGVSYGYTF.

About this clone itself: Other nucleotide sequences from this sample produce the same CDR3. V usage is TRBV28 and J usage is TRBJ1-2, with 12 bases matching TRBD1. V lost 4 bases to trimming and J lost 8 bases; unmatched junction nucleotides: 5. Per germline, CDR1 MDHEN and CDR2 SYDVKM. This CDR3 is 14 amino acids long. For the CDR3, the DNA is TGTGCCAGCAGTTCGGGACAGGGGGCTCAAGGCTACACCTTC. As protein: CASSSGQGAQGYTF.

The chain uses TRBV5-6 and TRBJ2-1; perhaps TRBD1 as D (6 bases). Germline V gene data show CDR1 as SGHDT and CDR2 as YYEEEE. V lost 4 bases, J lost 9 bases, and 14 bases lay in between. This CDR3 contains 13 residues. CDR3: CASSGIRGGEQFF. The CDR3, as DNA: TGTGCCAGCAGCGGGATCAGGGGTGGTGAGCAGTTCTTC.

CDR3 sequence: CASSLAGRNTEAFF. The CDR3, as DNA: TGTGCCAGCAGTTTGGCAGGGAGGAACACTGAAGCTTTCTTT. V usage is TRBV28 and J usage is TRBJ1-1; a possible D gene is TRBD1 (5 bases). V lost 3 bases and J lost 1, with 9 bases in between. The CDR3 contains 14 residues. Per germline, CDR1 MDHEN and CDR2 SYDVKM.

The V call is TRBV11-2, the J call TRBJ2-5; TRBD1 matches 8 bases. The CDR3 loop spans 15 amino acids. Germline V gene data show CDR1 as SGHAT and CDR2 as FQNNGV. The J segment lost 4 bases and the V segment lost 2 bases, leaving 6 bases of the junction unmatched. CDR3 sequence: CASSLQGAKGETQYF. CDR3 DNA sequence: TGTGCCAGCAGCTTACAGGGGGCTAAAGGAGAGACCCAGTACTTC.

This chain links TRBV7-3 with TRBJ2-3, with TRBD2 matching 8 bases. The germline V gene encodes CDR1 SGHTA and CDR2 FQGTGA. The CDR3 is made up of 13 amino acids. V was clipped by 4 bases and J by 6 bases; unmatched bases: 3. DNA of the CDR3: TGTGCCAGCAGCTCCGAGCGGGAGGATACGCAGTATTTT. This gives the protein CASSSEREDTQYF.

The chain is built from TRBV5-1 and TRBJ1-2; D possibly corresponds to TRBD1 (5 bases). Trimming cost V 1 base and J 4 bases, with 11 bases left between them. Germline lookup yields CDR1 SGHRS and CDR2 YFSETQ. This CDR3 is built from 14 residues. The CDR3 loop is CASSLTGLGYGYTF. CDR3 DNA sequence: TGCGCCAGCAGCTTGACAGGACTCGGCTATGGCTACACCTTC.

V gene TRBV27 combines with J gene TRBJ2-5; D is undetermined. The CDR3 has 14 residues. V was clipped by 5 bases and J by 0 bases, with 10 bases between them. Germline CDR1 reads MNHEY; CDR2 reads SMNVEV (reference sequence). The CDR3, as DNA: TGTGCCAGCAGTCCCCATGCGTACCAAGAGACCCAGTACTTC. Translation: CASSPHAYQETQYF.